This entry describes one TCR beta chain. The antigen is undetermined. This entry belongs to a study of cytomegalovirus exposure and HLA in healthy donors. Study conclusions and caveats: A list of approximately 160 TCR beta chains associated with cytomegalovirus was given.

Germline V gives CDR1 SGHKS, CDR2 YYEKEE (reference sequence). With 1 base removed from V and 0 bases from J, the gap between germline ends came to 3 bases. There are 13 residues in the CDR3. The method was immunoSEQ multiplex PCR; TCRdb's version includes in-frame clones alone and lacks a portion of them. The table lists 150,000 or so clones, around nine tenths of them singletons. This receptor was obtained from a woman between 18 and 30 years old in good health and CMV-seropositive. This sequence joins TRBV5-5 and TRBJ2-3; D call uncertain. Material for sequencing was PBMCs. The CDR3, as DNA: TGTGCCAGCAGCTTGCTAAGCACAGATACGCAGTATTTT. Protein sequence: CASSLLSTDTQYF.